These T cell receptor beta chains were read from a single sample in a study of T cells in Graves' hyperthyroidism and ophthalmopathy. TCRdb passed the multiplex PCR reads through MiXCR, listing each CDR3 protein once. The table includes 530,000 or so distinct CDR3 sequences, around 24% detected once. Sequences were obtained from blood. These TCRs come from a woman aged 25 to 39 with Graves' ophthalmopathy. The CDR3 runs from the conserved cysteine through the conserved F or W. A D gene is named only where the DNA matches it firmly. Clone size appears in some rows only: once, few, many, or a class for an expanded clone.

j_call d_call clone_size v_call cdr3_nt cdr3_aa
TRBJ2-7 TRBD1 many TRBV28 TGTGCCAGCAGAAGTGGACAGGAGCTGACCTACGAGCAGTACTTC CASRSGQELTYEQYF
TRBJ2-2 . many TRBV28 TGTGCCAGCAGTTATGTGACAAAAATCACCGGGGAGCTGTTTTTT CASSYVTKITGELFF
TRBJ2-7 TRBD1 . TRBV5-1 TGCGCCAGCAGCGTCAGACAGGGGTCCGAGCAGTACTTC CASSVRQGSEQYF
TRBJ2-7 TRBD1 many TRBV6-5 TGTGCCAGCAGCCGCAAGGGACAGACCTACGAGCAGTACTTC CASSRKGQTYEQYF
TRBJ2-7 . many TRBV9 TGTGCCAGCAGCCTCTCAGGGCGAACCTCCTACGAGCAGTACTTC CASSLSGRTSYEQYF
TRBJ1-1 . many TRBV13 TGTGCCAGCATAGGGTCCCATAGGGGCACTGAAGCTTTCTTT CASIGSHRGTEAFF
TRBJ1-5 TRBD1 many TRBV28 TGTGCCAGCAGCCACGGGACAGGGAATAGCAATCAGCCCCAGCATTTT CASSHGTGNSNQPQHF
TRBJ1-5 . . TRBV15 TGTGCCACCAGCATTCAGAGCAATCAGCCCCAGCATTTT CATSIQSNQPQHF
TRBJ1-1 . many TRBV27 TGTGCCAGCAGTTTACTCGGCTCGAACACTGAAGCTTTCTTT CASSLLGSNTEAFF
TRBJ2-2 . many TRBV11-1 TGTGCCAGCAGCCCCAGTAGCTCCGGGACGCTCAGGGCCGGGGAGCTGTTTTTT CASSPSSSGTLRAGELFF
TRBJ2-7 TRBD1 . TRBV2 TGTGCCAGCAGTGGACAGGGGCTGACCTACGAGCAGTACTTC CASSGQGLTYEQYF
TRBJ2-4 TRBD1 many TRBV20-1 TGCAGTGCTAGTCACCGCGACAGGGGAAACATTCAGTACTTC CSASHRDRGNIQYF
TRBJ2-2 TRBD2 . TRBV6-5 TGTGCCAGCAGTTACTCGTTTGGACTAGCGAACACCGGGGAGCTGTTTTTT CASSYSFGLANTGELFF
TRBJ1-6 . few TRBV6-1 TGTGCCAGCACCCAACAGGGCCCGTCGAATAATTCACCCCTCCACTTT CASTQQGPSNNSPLHF
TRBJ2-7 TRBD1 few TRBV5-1 TGCGCCAGCAGAAAACAGGGGGCCGGATACGAGCAGTACTTC CASRKQGAGYEQYF
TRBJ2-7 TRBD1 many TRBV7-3 TGTGCCAGCAGCCGGGGGACAGGCACCTACGAGCAGTACTTC CASSRGTGTYEQYF
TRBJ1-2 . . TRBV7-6 TGTGCCAGCAGCGAAGGACCGGGCAGGAGATACAACTATGGCTACACCTTC CASSEGPGRRYNYGYTF
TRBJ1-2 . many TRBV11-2 TGTGCCAGCAGCTTAAACCGGGACACCCTATCGGGTGGCTACACCTTC CASSLNRDTLSGGYTF
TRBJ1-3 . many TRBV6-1 TGTGCCAGCTCGGAAGCGGGTGGAAACACCATATATTTT CASSEAGGNTIYF
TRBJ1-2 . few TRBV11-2 TGTGCCAGCAGCTTAGAGGTGGATGGCTACACCTTC CASSLEVDGYTF
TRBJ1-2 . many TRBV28 TGTGCCAGCAGTTTCGGGCAATTATCTAACTATGGCTACACCTTC CASSFGQLSNYGYTF
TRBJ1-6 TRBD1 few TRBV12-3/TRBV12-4 TGTGCCAGCAGCCGACAGGGTTCCTATAATTCACCCCTCCACTTT CASSRQGSYNSPLHF
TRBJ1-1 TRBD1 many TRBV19 TGTGCCAGTAGTATCGGGGACAGGGAAGCTGAAGCTTTCTTT CASSIGDREAEAFF
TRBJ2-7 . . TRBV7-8 TGTGCCAGCAGCTTAGGTATAGGGATCTACGAGCAGTACTTC CASSLGIGIYEQYF
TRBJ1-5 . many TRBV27 TGTGCCAGCAGTTTATCGGTTGGGGGGGGTCAGCCCCAGCATTTT CASSLSVGGGQPQHF
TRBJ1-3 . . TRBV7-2 TGTGCCAGCAGGCGGCGGCAGGAAGTATATGGTGGAGCCGAGGGAAACACCATATATTTT CASRRRQEVYGGAEGNTIYF
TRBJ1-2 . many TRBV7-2 TGTGCCAGCAGCCCTGTGGGGCAGTTCTATGGCTACACCTTC CASSPVGQFYGYTF
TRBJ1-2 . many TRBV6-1 TGTGCCAGCAGCCCCATGGGGATAGGGGCCTATGGCTACACCTTC CASSPMGIGAYGYTF
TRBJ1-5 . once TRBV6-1 TGTGCCAGCGAATATAGCAATCAGCCCCAGCATTTT CASEYSNQPQHF
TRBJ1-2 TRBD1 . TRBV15 TGTGCCACCAGCAGAGATGGGACAGGGGCGGATGGCTACACCTTC CATSRDGTGADGYTF
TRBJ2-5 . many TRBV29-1 TGCAGCGCCCGGCCCCGGGTAGAGGAGACCCAGTACTTC CSARPRVEETQYF
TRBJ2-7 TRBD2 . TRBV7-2 TGTGCCAGCAGCTCGGCTAGCGGGGTGGGGGAGCAGTACTTC CASSSASGVGEQYF
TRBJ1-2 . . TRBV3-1 TGTGCCAGCAGCTGGAGACAGATCTATGGCTACACCTTC CASSWRQIYGYTF